This T cell receptor (beta chain) was sequenced in a study of blood T cells in healthy people across ages. Across the study: About one barcoded beta molecule per two T cells was captured by template switching.

Study-wide results and caveats: Expanded clonotype changes were possibly confounded by unknown donor CMV status. The study found more naive CD4+ cells and higher diversity in long-lived than aged donors.

Total RNA extraction produced at least 5 micrograms (per sample) for the study. A second PCR, run for roughly 7 to 12 cycles, used a sample-barcoded 5' primer plus a J-beta primer mix. Each CDR3 protein gets one entry after TCRdb re-called the 5' RACE reads with MiXCR. The table lists just over 800,000 distinct CDR3 sequences, approximately 65% of them singletons, with around a quarter in the top ten. As for this clonotype: Its antigen remains unidentified.

This clonotype originated in a man younger than 40 in good health. Material: blood.

The DNA of the CDR3 is TGCGCCAGCAGCGCGGGACCCCTGAACACCGGGGAGCTGTTTTTT. Its protein product is CASSAGPLNTGELFF. V usage is TRBV5-1 and J usage is TRBJ2-2, with a possible D match to TRBD2 (6 bases). V was cut by 4 bases and J by 1 base, with 11 bases left in between. CDR1 is SGHRS and CDR2 is YFSETQ in the germline V gene. The length of the CDR3 is 15 residues.